Below, 9 T cell receptor beta chains from the same sample are listed, as sequenced in a study of radiotherapy plus CTLA-4 blockade in lung cancer. Sequenced by immunoSEQ multiplex PCR; TCRdb stores in-frame clones only, minus some. The sample carries 65,000 to 70,000 clones, around three quarters recorded once. The input for sequencing was peripheral blood, taken from a patient treated with radiotherapy plus ipilimumab. These receptors all come from a human donor with non-small cell lung cancer who had a complete response to radiotherapy plus ipilimumab.

About this clone itself: Other nucleotide sequences from this sample produce the same CDR3. The chain combines TRBV5-1 with TRBJ2-2; D is unresolved. Germline CDR1 reads SGHRS; CDR2 reads YFSETQ. V was pared by 0 bases and J by 2 bases, with 11 bases between. The CDR3 covers 16 residues. The CDR3 nucleotides are TGCGCCAGCAGCTTGGGCGCGAGAACTAACACCGGGGAGCTGTTTTTT. Protein product: CASSLGARTNTGELFF.

In this sample, this clone turned up once. The chain is built from TRBV29-1 and TRBJ2-1; tentatively, D is TRBD2 (6 bases). Germline V gene data show CDR1 as SQVTM and CDR2 as ANQGSEA. CDR3 length: 14 residues. Trimming pared 5 bases from V and 0 bases from J, leaving 11 bases between. The CDR3 DNA follows: TGCAGCGTTCTTTACGGGAGCTCCTACAATGAGCAGTTCTTC. Protein: CSVLYGSSYNEQFF.

This sequence joins TRBV30 and TRBJ2-5; weak D call: TRBD2 (7 bases). With 2 bases removed from V and 4 bases from J, the gap between germline ends came to 17 bases. CDR3 length: 15 residues. Looked up from germline, CDR1 is GTSNPN and CDR2 is SVGIG (reference sequence). The CDR3 nucleotides read TGTGCCTGGAGTAAGGGGGGGGCGATGGGAGAGACCCAGTACTTC. Translating it yields CAWSKGGAMGETQYF. Looking up the rest from reference TRBV30 and TRBJ2-5 gives the full variable domain: SQTIHQWPATLVQPVGSPLSLECTVEGTSNPNLYWYRQAAGRGLQLLFYSVGIGQISSEVPQNLSASRPQDRQFILSSKKLLLSDSGFYLCAWSKGGAMGETQYFGPGTRLLVL.

This chain joins TRBV5-5 and TRBJ1-1, with 7 bases identical to TRBD1. Losses at the gene ends were 6 bases for V and 1 base for J; bases not matched to a gene: 9. CDR3 size: 15 residues. CDR1 and CDR2 from the germline V gene are SGHKS and YYEKEE (reference sequence). The CDR3 nucleotides are TGTGCCAGCACCCGAACAGGGGAGTGGAACACTGAAGCTTTCTTT. Amino acids: CASTRTGEWNTEAFF. Based on the CDR3 plus reference TRBV5-5 and TRBJ1-1, the full variable domain is DAGVTQSPTHLIKTRGQQVTLRCSPISGHKSVSWYQQVLGQGPQFIFQYYEKEERGRGNFPDRFSARQFPNYSSELNVNALLLGDSALYLCASTRTGEWNTEAFFGQGTRLTVV.

The chain joins TRBV7-9 to TRBJ2-7; perhaps TRBD1 as D (6 bases). The CDR3 contains 13 residues. V gave up 4 bases and J gave up 1 base, with 8 bases separating them. Germline CDR1 SEHNR, CDR2 FQNEAQ (reference sequence). Here the CDR3 reads CASSWDTSYEQYF. The CDR3 region has the DNA TGTGCCAGCAGCTGGGACACTTCCTACGAGCAGTACTTC.

This chain uses TRBV9 with TRBJ2-3, with unresolved D. Trimming left V 3 bases short and J 2 bases short, with 4 bases between. The V gene's germline CDR1 is SGDLS and CDR2 YYNGEE. The CDR3 extends over 12 amino acids. The CDR3 DNA follows: TGTGCCAGCAGCGCCCCCACAGATACGCAGTATTTT. Its translation is CASSAPTDTQYF.

To note about this clone: A read error may produce the germline difference seen at one junction end. In DNA form, the CDR3 reads TGTGCTAGCAGCTTAGCTGCGACTAGCGGTTACAATGAGCAGTTCTTC. Translated, it gives CASSLAATSGYNEQFF. This chain joins TRBV7-7 and TRBJ2-1; 9 nucleotides agree with TRBD2. This CDR3 spans 16 amino acids. Germline assignment: CDR1 SSHAT and CDR2 FNYEAQ (reference sequence).

This clone was counted only a few times. The chain uses TRBV4-3 and TRBJ2-1, with D perhaps TRBD2 (6 bases). The CDR3 length is 16 residues. The germline CDR1 and CDR2 sequences are LGHNA and YSLEER. The V gene lost 3 bases and the J gene lost 0 bases, with 12 bases spanning the gap. CDR3 sequence reads: CASSQASSASYNEQFF. CDR3 DNA sequence: TGCGCCAGCAGCCAGGCCTCTAGCGCCTCCTACAATGAGCAGTTCTTC.

V and J are TRBV19 and TRBJ1-1; D not certain. The CDR3 is made up of 13 amino acids. Trimming left V 5 bases short and J 0 bases short, with 7 bases between. Germline V CDR1 and CDR2: LNHDA, SQIVND (reference sequence). The CDR3 here is CASSATLNTEAFF. The DNA of the CDR3 is TGTGCCAGTAGTGCCACCCTGAACACTGAAGCTTTCTTT. Together with reference TRBV19 and TRBJ1-1, the CDR3 gives the full variable domain: DGGITQSPKYLFRKEGQNVTLSCEQNLNHDAMYWYRQDPGQGLRLIYYSQIVNDFQKGDIAEGYSVSREKKESFPLTVTSAQKNPTAFYLCASSATLNTEAFFGQGTRLTVV.